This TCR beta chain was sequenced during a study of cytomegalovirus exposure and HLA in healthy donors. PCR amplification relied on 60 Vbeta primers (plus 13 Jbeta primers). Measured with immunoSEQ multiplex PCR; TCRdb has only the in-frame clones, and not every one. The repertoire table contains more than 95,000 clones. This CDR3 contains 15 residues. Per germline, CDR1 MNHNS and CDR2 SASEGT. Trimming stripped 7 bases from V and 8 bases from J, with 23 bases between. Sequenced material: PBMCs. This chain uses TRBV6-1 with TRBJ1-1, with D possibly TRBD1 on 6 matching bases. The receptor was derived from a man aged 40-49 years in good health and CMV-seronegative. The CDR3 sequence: CASTRPAIRGGEAFF. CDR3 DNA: TGTGCCAGCACCCGACCGGCCATCCGGGGGGGCGAAGCTTTCTTT.